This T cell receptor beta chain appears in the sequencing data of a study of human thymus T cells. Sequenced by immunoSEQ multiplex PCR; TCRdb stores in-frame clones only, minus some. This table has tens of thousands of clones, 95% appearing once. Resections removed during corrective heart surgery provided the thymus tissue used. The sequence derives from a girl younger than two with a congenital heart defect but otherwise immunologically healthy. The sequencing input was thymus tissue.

The CDR3 region is CASSLDSGSSKTQYF. The CDR3 DNA is TGTGCCAGCAGCTTAGACAGCGGGAGCTCGAAGACCCAGTACTTC. The chain combines TRBV7-2 with TRBJ2-5; 8 bases are shared with TRBD2. Germline trimming cut 1 base from V and 6 bases from J; bases unmatched to any gene: 7. The CDR3 consists of 15 residues. Looked up from germline, CDR1 is SGHTA and CDR2 is FQGNSA.